This T cell receptor (beta chain) was sequenced during a study of T-cell reconstitution after alpha-beta-depleted transplantation in children. The V gene's germline CDR1 is DFQATT and CDR2 SNEGSKA (reference sequence). The CDR3 loop spans 16 amino acids. Unmatched junction bases numbered 11, after V lost 5 bases and J lost 4 bases. It was with unique molecular identifiers that the TCRbeta library was prepared. TCRdb re-analysed the PCR reads in MiXCR, keeping a single row per CDR3 protein. The sample lists roughly 610,000 distinct CDR3 sequences, over 9.5% occurring once. This chain links TRBV20-1 with TRBJ2-1; TRBD2 matches at 10 bases. This TCR was sampled from a human donor who donated a stem cell graft to a child with acute myeloid leukemia. This specimen consisted of PBMCs from the stem cell graft donor, obtained from the stem cell graft. The CDR3: CSAPSRTSGDYNEQFF. CDR3 nucleotide sequence: TGCAGTGCTCCCTCGAGGACTAGCGGAGATTACAATGAGCAGTTCTTC.